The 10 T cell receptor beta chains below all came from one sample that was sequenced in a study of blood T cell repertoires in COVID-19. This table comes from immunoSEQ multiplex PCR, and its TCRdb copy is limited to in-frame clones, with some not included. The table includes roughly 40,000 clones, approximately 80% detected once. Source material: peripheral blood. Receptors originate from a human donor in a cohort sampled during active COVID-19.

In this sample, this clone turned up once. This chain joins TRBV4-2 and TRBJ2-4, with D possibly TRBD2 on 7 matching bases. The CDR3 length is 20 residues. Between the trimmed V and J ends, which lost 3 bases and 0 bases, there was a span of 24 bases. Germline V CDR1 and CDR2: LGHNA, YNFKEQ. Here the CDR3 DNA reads TGTGCCAGCAGCCACTATGGGGGGGGCCTAGTAGGTAAAGCCAAAAACATTCAGTACTTC. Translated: CASSHYGGGLVGKAKNIQYF.

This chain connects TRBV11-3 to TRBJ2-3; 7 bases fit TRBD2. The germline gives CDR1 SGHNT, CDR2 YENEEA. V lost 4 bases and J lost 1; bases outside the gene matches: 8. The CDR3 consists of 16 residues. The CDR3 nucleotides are TGTGCCAGCAGCTCTCTGGGGGGGAGTGGCACAGATACGCAGTATTTT. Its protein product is CASSSLGGSGTDTQYF.

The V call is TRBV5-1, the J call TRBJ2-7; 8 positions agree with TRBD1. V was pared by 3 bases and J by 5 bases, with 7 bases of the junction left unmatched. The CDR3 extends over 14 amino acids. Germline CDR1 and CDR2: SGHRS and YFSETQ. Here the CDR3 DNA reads TGCGCCAGCAGCTACGGACAGGGTGAGGACGAGCAGTACTTC. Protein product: CASSYGQGEDEQYF.

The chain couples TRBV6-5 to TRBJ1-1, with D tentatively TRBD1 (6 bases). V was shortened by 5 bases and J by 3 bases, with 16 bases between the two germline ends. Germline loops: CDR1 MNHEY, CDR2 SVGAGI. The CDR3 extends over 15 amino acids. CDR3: CASSPHRVGHTEAFF. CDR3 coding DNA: TGTGCCAGCAGTCCCCACAGGGTTGGACACACTGAAGCTTTCTTT.

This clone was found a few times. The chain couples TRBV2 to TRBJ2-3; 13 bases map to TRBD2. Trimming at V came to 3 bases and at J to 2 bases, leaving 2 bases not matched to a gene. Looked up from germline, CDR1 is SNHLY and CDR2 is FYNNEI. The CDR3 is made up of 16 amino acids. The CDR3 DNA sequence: TGTGCCAGCAGTGAGGGGACTAGCGGGAACACAGATACGCAGTATTTT. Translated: CASSEGTSGNTDTQYF.

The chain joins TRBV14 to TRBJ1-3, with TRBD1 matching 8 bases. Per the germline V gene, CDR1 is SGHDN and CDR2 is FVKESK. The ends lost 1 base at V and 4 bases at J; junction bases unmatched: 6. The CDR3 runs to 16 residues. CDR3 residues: CASSQVQGARGNTIYF. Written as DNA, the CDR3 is TGTGCCAGCAGCCAAGTCCAGGGGGCGAGAGGAAACACCATATATTTT.

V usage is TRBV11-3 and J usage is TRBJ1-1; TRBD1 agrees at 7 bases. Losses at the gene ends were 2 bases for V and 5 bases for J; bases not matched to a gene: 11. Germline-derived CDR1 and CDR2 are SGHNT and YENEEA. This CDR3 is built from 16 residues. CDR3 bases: TGTGCCAGCAGCTTAATGGCAGGGGGAAGGGGTACTGAAGCTTTCTTT. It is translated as CASSLMAGGRGTEAFF.

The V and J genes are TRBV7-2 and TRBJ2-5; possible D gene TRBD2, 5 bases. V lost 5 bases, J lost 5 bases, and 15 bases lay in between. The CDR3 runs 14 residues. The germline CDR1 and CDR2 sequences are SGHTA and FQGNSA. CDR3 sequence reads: CASSPRGDWETQYF. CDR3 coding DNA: TGTGCCAGCAGCCCCCGGGGTGACTGGGAGACCCAGTACTTC.

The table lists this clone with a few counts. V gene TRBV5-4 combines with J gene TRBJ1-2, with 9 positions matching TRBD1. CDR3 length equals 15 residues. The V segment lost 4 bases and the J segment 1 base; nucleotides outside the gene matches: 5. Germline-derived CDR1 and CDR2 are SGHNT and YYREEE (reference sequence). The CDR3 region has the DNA TGTGCCAGCAGCATAAGGGGACAGGGTAACTATGGCTACACCTTC. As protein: CASSIRGQGNYGYTF. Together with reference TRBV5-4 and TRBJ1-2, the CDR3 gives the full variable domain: ETGVTQSPTHLIKTRGQQVTLRCSSQSGHNTVSWYQQALGQGPQFIFQYYREEENGRGNFPPRFSGLQFPNYSSELNVNALELDDSALYLCASSIRGQGNYGYTFGSGTRLTVV.

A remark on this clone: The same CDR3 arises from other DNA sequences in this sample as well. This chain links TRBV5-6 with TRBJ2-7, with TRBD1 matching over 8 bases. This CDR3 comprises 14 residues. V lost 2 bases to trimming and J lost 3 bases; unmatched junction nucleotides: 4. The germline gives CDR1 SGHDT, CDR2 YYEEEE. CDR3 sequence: CASSFGQGRYEQYF. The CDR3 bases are TGTGCCAGCAGCTTCGGACAGGGCCGCTACGAGCAGTACTTC.